This TCR beta chain was recorded in a study of early T cells in non-severe SARS-CoV-2 infection. The overall study: Unsorted whole-blood RNA was sequenced in bulk, leaving chains unpaired.

Trimming pared 2 bases from V and 5 bases from J, leaving 10 bases between. Germline CDR1 and CDR2: KGHSH and LQKENI. The CDR3 covers 14 residues. Of note for this clonotype: The antigen remains unidentified.

Study-wide results and caveats: Matching results from VDJdb favored anti-spike CD8 responses, leaving private and CD4 specificities undetected.

The protocol attached unique molecular identifiers to individual cDNA molecules. TCRdb analysed the 5' RACE reads with MiXCR anew, one entry per CDR3 protein. The table shows approximately 80,000 distinct CDR3 sequences, with about 10% occurring only once. This chain uses TRBV18 with TRBJ1-5; TRBD1 is a possible D gene (6 bases). Source: whole blood, taken at baseline. This receptor was identified in an adult who was a healthcare worker with PCR-confirmed SARS-CoV-2 infection or an uninfected control (not recorded which). The DNA of the CDR3 is TGTGCCAGCTCACCATCCGAGGGGGATCAGCCCCAGCATTTT. Its protein is CASSPSEGDQPQHF.